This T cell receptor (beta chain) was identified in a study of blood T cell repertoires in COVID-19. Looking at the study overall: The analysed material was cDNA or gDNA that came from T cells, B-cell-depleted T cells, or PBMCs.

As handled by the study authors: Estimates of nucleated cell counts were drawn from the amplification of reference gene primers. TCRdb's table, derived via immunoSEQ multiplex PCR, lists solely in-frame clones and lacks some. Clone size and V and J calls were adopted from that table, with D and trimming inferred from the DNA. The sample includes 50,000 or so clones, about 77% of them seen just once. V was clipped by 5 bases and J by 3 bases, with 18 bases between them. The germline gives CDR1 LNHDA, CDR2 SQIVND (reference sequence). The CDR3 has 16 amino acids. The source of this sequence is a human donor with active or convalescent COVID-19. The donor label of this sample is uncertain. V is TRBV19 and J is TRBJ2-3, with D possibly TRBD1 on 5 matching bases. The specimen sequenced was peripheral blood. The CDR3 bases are TGTGCCAGTAGTGCGTCAGGGTTTATGGTAACAGATACGCAGTATTTT. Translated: CASSASGFMVTDTQYF.